This T cell receptor (beta chain) was observed in a study of cytomegalovirus exposure and HLA in healthy donors. V dropped 2 bases and J dropped 1 base, with 2 bases sitting between them. This CDR3 contains 12 residues. The germline V gene has CDR1 MNHEY and CDR2 SVGAGI. As concerns this clone: Its antigen is unknown.

Study-wide points: Three chains linked to CMV were shown in vitro to be specific for CMV antigens. Earlier findings revealed that most TCR beta V segments proved productive either about 90% or about 30% of the time.

Both 60 Vbeta primers and 13 Jbeta primers went into the PCR. Profiling relied on immunoSEQ multiplex PCR, and the TCRdb table lists in-frame clones only, not all of them. The table has roughly 190,000 clones, roughly 77% seen once; the top ten hold around 1.5%. The sequence was collected from a woman in her fifties or sixties in good health and CMV-seronegative. The sample consisted of PBMCs. The chain employs TRBV6-5 and TRBJ1-1; no firm D call. The CDR3 sequence: CASSYQNTEAFF. In nucleotides, the CDR3 is TGTGCCAGCAGTTACCAGAACACTGAAGCTTTCTTT.